Sequencing of this T cell receptor (beta chain) was carried out in a study of regulatory T cells in long-lasting Graves disease. The time point: persistent/refractory GD, antithyroid drugs over 5 years with positive TRAb. Extracted RNA from PBMCs served as the source of the TCR library. TCR beta libraries were built with iRepertoire HTBI primers and Arm-PCR of CDR3 regions. In the study's own analysis: The identification of about 68 TRBV and 14 TRBJ segments was made across samples. Each CDR3 protein gets one entry after TCRdb re-called the multiplex PCR reads with MiXCR. The V and J calls come from TCRdb's annotation, not from the publication. Here the sample spans 500,000 to 700,000 distinct CDR3 sequences, around 30% being singletons. This CDR3 contains 17 residues. Looked up from germline, CDR1 is SGHRS and CDR2 is YFSETQ. V was pared by 0 bases and J by 0 bases, with 15 bases between.

J is TRBJ1-1 and V is TRBV5-1; D not resolved. The sequencing used peripheral blood mononuclear cells (PBMCs), collected when the disease was refractory, from a patient treated with antithyroid drugs. The receptor was isolated from a female donor with Graves disease. CDR3 sequence reads: CASSLAAGDLVNTEAFF. The CDR3 nucleotides read TGCGCCAGCAGCTTGGCCGCCGGCGATCTGGTGAACACTGAAGCTTTCTTT.